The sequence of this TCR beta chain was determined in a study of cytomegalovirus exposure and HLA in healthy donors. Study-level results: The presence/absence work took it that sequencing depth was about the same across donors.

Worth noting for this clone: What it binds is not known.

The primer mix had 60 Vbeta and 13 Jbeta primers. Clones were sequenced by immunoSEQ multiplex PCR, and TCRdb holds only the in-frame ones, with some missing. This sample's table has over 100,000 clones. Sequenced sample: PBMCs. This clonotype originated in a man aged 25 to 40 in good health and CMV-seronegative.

The CDR3: CASRVGGQYYGYTF. In DNA, the CDR3 is TGTGCCAGCAGGGTGGGGGGACAGTACTATGGCTACACCTTC. The rearrangement uses TRBV28 and TRBJ1-2, with TRBD1 identical over 7 bases. CDR3 size: 14 residues. Germline assignment: CDR1 MDHEN and CDR2 SYDVKM. The V gene end was trimmed by 6 bases and the J gene end by 3 bases; junction bases not matched to a gene: 7.